The source of this T cell receptor beta chain is a study of CD8+CD57+ T cells in acquired aplastic anemia. Overall study findings and caveats: Comparison of patients with controls identified 25 to 35 shared CD8+ CDR3 sequences.

The study profiled TCR beta VDJ and CDR3 using genomic DNA as template. TCRdb redid the calling of the reads with MiXCR, one entry per CDR3 protein. The sample has 65,000 to 85,000 distinct CDR3 sequences; approximately 51% are singletons. This clonotype occurred a few times. Its antigen remains unidentified. With V trimmed by 6 bases and J by 3 bases, 7 bases remained unmatched. There are 15 residues in the CDR3. Germline values: CDR1 SNHLY, CDR2 FYNNEI. The chain uses TRBV2 and TRBJ2-3; 9 bases align to TRBD1. The source of this sequence is a human donor in good health, serving as a control. The sample was sorted CD4+, CD8+, or CD8+CD57+ T cells (not recorded which) from PBMCs. The CDR3 nucleotides are TGTGCCAGCAGGCTACGACAGGGGGGAACAGATACGCAGTATTTT. Amino acid sequence: CASRLRQGGTDTQYF.